A selection of T cell receptor beta chains follows, all from one sample in a study of radiation and T cells in renal cell carcinoma. Profiled with immunoSEQ multiplex PCR; TCRdb holds only in-frame clones, not every one. The table has over 90,000 clones, roughly 88% seen once. The specimen was blood, collected from a patient whose treatment included radiotherapy and nephrectomy. The receptors were gathered from a man aged 60 to 75 with renal cell carcinoma. Both conserved end residues are part of each CDR3. Fields, in order: V gene, clone size, D gene, J gene, CDR3 protein, CDR3 DNA. D genes are given only for firm matches. A clone size is listed for some rows: how often the clone was seen (once, few, many), or a class if it is expanded.

TRBV5-1	.	.	TRBJ1-1	CASSWDNVNTEAFF	TGCGCCAGCAGCTGGGACAACGTGAACACTGAAGCTTTCTTT
TRBV5-1	once	.	TRBJ2-7	CASSLVPGTTSSYEQYF	TGCGCCAGCAGCTTGGTGCCGGGGACAACCAGCTCCTACGAGCAGTACTTC
TRBV5-1	.	.	TRBJ2-1	CASSSGTVNEQFF	TGCGCCAGCAGCAGCGGGACAGTCAATGAGCAGTTCTTC
TRBV6-5	.	TRBD1	TRBJ1-1	CASSYGGTGNTEAFF	TGTGCCAGCAGTTACGGGGGGACAGGGAACACTGAAGCTTTCTTT
TRBV6-1	.	.	TRBJ2-2	CASSPGFNTGELFF	TGTGCCAGCTCACCAGGTTTTAACACCGGGGAGCTGTTTTTT
TRBV29-1	.	.	TRBJ1-1	CSVVRGNTEAFF	TGCAGCGTTGTAAGAGGAAACACTGAAGCTTTCTTT
TRBV5-1	.	.	TRBJ2-7	CASSLVGQGSYEQYF	TGCGCCAGCAGCTTGGTGGGGCAGGGCTCCTACGAGCAGTACTTC
TRBV11-2	.	TRBD1	TRBJ2-5	CASTFTRGQGETQYF	TGTGCCAGCACCTTTACAAGGGGGCAGGGAGAGACCCAGTACTTC
TRBV6-1	once	.	TRBJ2-5	CASSEAIQETQYF	TGTGCCAGCAGTGAAGCGATCCAAGAGACCCAGTACTTC
TRBV4-1	once	TRBD1	TRBJ2-7	CASGPEYPGQGTYEQYF	TGCGCCAGCGGTCCTGAATACCCGGGACAGGGGACCTACGAGCAGTACTTC
TRBV10-3	.	.	TRBJ1-5	CAISAQGEGQPQHF	TGTGCCATCAGTGCCCAGGGAGAAGGGCAGCCCCAGCATTTT
TRBV6-5	once	.	TRBJ1-5	CASSSSTGSQPQHF	.
TRBV27	.	.	TRBJ2-7	CASSLKTGEISYEQYF	TGTGCCAGCAGTCTCAAGACAGGCGAAATCTCCTACGAGCAGTACTTC
TRBV10-2	.	.	TRBJ2-7	CASRSYEQYF	TGCGCCAGCAGGTCCTACGAGCAGTACTTC
TRBV1	.	.	TRBJ2-3	CTSSLPVRYTQYF	TGCACCAGCAGCCTCCCCGTGAGGTATACGCAGTATTTT
TRBV27	.	TRBD1	TRBJ1-2	CASSLTGDYGYTF	TGTGCCAGCAGCTTGACAGGGGACTATGGCTACACCTTC
TRBV15	.	.	TRBJ1-1	CATSRDFQRLAFF	TGTGCCACCAGCAGAGATTTTCAGCGGTTGGCTTTCTTT
TRBV11-2	.	.	TRBJ2-2	CASSLATGTGELFF	TGTGCCAGCAGCTTAGCGACAGGCACCGGGGAGCTGTTTTTT
TRBV28	.	.	TRBJ1-3	CASRKMGASGNTIYF	TGTGCCAGCAGGAAAATGGGGGCCTCTGGAAACACCATATATTTT
TRBV28	.	.	TRBJ1-4	CASRDTTGPNEKLFF	TGTGCCAGCAGGGACACGACAGGACCAAATGAAAAACTGTTTTTT
TRBV6-5	.	TRBD1	TRBJ2-3	CASSSGQIFTDTQYF	TGTGCCAGCAGTTCGGGACAGATATTCACAGATACGCAGTATTTT
TRBV7-2	.	.	TRBJ1-5	CASSLSFGSNQPQHF	TGTGCCAGCAGCTTATCGTTTGGTAGCAATCAGCCCCAGCATTTT
TRBV7-7	.	.	TRBJ2-2	CASSLERDTGELFF	TGTGCCAGCAGCTTAGAACGGGACACCGGGGAGCTGTTTTTT